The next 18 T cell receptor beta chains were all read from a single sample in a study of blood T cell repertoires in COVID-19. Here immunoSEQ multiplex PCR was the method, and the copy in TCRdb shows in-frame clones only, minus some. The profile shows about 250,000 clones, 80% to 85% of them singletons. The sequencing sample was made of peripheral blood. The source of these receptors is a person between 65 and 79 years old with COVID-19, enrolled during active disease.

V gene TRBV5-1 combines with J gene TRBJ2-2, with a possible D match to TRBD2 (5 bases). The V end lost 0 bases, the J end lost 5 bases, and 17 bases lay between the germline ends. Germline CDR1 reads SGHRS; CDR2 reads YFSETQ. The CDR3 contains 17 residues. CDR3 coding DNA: TGCGCCAGCAGCTTGGATCTGGTCGGTTCGGGGACCGGGGAGCTGTTTTTT. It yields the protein CASSLDLVGSGTGELFF.

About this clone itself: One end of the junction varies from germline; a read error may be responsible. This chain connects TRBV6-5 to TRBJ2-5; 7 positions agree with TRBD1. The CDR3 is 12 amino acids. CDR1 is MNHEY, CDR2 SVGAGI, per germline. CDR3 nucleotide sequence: TGTGCCAGCCGCCGTTTGAGGGGGCAACCTGACTTC. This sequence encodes CASRRLRGQPDF.

The CDR3: CASSQRQGHEQYF. CDR3 sequence (DNA): TGTGCCAGCAGTCAAAGACAGGGTCACGAGCAGTACTTC. This chain links TRBV12-3 or TRBV12-4 with TRBJ2-7, with 7 bases fitting TRBD1. After removal of 5 bases from V and 5 bases from J, the junction contained 6 bases not matched to a gene. CDR3 length equals 13 residues.

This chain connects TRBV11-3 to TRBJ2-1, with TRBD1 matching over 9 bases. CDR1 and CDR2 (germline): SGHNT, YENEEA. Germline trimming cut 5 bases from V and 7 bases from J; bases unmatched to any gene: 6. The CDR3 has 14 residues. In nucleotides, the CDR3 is TGTGCCAGCAGCAAAACAGACAGGGGGAATGAGCAGTTCTTC. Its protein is CASSKTDRGNEQFF.

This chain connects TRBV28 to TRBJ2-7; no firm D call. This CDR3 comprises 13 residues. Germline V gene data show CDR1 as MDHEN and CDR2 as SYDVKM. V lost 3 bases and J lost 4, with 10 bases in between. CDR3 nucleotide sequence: TGTGCCAGCAGTTTCGACAACGGATACGAGCAGTACTTC. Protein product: CASSFDNGYEQYF.

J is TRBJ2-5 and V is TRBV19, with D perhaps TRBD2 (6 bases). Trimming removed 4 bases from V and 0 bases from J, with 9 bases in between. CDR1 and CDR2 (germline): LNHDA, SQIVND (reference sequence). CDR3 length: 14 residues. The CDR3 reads CASSTTSNQETQYF. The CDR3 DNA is TGTGCCAGTAGTACTACTAGCAACCAAGAGACCCAGTACTTC. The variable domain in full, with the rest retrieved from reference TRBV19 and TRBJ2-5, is DGGITQSPKYLFRKEGQNVTLSCEQNLNHDAMYWYRQDPGQGLRLIYYSQIVNDFQKGDIAEGYSVSREKKESFPLTVTSAQKNPTAFYLCASSTTSNQETQYFGPGTRLLVL.

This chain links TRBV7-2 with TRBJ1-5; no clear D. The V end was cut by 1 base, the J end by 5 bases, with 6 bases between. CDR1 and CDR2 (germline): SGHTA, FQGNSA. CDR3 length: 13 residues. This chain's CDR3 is CASSLVSDQPQHF. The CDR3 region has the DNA TGTGCCAGCAGCTTAGTGTCAGATCAGCCCCAGCATTTT.

CDR3 loop: CATSDLDTDKDRAVGYTF. DNA of the CDR3: TGTGCCACCAGTGATTTGGACACTGACAAGGACAGGGCTGTAGGCTACACCTTC. J is TRBJ1-2 and V is TRBV24-1, with TRBD1 matching 8 bases. The CDR3 loop spans 18 amino acids. V trimming: 0 bases; J trimming: 8 bases; junction bases outside the gene matches: 16. Germline V CDR1 and CDR2: KGHDR, SFDVKD.

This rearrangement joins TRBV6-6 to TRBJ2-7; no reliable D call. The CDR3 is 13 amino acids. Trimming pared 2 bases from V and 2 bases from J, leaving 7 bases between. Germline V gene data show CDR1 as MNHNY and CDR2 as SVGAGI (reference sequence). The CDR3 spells CASSYRGTYEQYF. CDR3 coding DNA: TGTGCCAGCAGTTACCGCGGAACCTACGAGCAGTACTTC.

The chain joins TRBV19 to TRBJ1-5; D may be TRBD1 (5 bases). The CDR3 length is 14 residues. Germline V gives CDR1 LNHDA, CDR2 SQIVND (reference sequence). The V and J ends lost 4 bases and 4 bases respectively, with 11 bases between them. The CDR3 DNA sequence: TGTGCCAGTAGTAGCGCCGGGGGAAATCAGCCCCAGCATTTT. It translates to CASSSAGGNQPQHF.

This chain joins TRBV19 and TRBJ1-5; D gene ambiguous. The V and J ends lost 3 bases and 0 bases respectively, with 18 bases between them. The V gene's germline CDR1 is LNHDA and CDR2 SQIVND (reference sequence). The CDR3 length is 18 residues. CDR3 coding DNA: TGTGCCAGTAGTATGAGTGTTAGCGGCTTAGATAGCAATCAGCCCCAGCATTTT. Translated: CASSMSVSGLDSNQPQHF.

The CDR3 region is CASSFGTYSYEQYF. The CDR3 DNA follows: TGTGCCAGCAGCTTCGGGACATACTCCTACGAGCAGTACTTC. This sequence joins TRBV7-8 and TRBJ2-7; tentative D call: TRBD1 (6 bases). The length of the CDR3 is 14 residues. Germline-derived CDR1 and CDR2 are SGHVS and FQNEAQ. The ends were cut back, 3 bases at V and 0 bases at J, with 9 bases in the middle.

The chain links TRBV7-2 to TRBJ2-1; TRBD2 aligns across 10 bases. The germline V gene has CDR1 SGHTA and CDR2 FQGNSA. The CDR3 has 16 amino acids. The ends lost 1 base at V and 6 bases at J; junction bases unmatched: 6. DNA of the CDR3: TGTGCCAGCAGCTTAGTTGGAGCGGGGGGGCGCAATGAGCAGTTCTTC. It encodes CASSLVGAGGRNEQFF.

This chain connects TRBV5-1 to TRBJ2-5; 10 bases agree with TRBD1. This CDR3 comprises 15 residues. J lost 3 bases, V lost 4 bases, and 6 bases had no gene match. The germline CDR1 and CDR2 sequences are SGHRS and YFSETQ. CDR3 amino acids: CASSQSGTGEETQYF. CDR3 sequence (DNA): TGCGCCAGCAGCCAATCCGGGACAGGGGAAGAGACCCAGTACTTC.

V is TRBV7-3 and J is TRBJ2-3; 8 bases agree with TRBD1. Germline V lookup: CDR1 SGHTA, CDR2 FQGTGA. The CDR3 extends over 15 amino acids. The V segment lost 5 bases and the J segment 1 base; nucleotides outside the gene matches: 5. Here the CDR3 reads CASSTQGAGTDTQYF. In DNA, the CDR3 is TGTGCCAGCAGCACTCAGGGGGCGGGCACAGATACGCAGTATTTT.

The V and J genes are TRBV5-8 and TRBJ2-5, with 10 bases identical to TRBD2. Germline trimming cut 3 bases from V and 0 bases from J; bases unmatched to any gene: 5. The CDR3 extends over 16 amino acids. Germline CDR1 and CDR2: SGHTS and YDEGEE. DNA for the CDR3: TGTGCCAGCAGCTCCGGTAGCGGGGGGTACCAAGAGACCCAGTACTTC. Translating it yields CASSSGSGGYQETQYF.

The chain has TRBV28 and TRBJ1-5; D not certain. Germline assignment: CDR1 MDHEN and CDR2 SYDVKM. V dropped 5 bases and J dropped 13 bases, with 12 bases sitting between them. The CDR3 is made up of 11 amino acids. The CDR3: CASSHAPGQHF. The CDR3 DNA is TGTGCCAGCAGTCACGCGCCGGGACAGCATTTT.

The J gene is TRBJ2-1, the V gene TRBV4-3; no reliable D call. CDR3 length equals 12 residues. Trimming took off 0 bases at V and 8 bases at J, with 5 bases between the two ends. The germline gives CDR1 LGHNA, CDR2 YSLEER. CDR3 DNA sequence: TGCGCCAGCAGCCAAGATCGGTATGAGCAGTTCTTC. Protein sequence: CASSQDRYEQFF.